This T cell receptor (beta chain) was captured by sequencing in a study of T cell responses to AZD1222 COVID-19 vaccine. V dropped 4 bases and J dropped 7; count of bases not matched to a gene: 13. The CDR3 contains 16 residues. The V gene's germline CDR1 is KGHDR and CDR2 SFDVKD. Sequencing was performed with immunoSEQ multiplex PCR; in TCRdb, only in-frame clones are kept and a portion is missing. The repertoire holds more than 75,000 clones, with 90% as singletons. Sequencing was performed on peripheral blood, taken 28 days after the second AZD1222 dose. This sequence originates from an adult who received the AZD1222 COVID-19 vaccine. This rearrangement joins TRBV24-1 to TRBJ2-7; 9 nucleotides align to TRBD2. In DNA form, the CDR3 reads TGTGCCACCAGTGACTACCGAGCGGGGGGCCAGGAGGAGCAGTACTTC. Encoded protein: CATSDYRAGGQEEQYF.